The sequence of this T cell receptor (beta chain) was determined in a study of CXCR3-negative and CXCR3-positive naive CD8 T cells (dated by TCRdb to the late 2010s). For the wider study: In total, about 150 million TRB reads were obtained, which works out to roughly 1.5 +/- 0.3 million reads per library. Diversity and physicochemical repertoire analyses were performed on about a dozen donors pooled from two independent experiments. TRBV-TRBJ cluster analysis included naive subsets from about five donors and memory cells from 3 donors. Points the paper makes about the study in general: TRB CDR3s from CXCR3-positive naive cells showed higher hydrophobicity (lower Kidera factor 4), lower energy, and higher strength and volume indices than CXCR3-negative naive cells. Repertoire diversity was comparably high in both naive subsets but much lower in memory CD8+ T cells. Because surface CD5, which is linked to self-reactivity in mice, was comparable between the naive subsets, TCR interaction strength was also inferred from TRB CDR3 physicochemical properties. Freshly isolated PBMCs were used for most assays because CXCR3 expression went down partially after cryopreservation. Similar TRBV-TRBJ usage was shown by naive CXCR3-negative and CXCR3-positive cells from the same donor, whereas distinct patterns were shown by memory cells.

Details on this clonotype: Its antigen is currently not known.

TCRdb shows the sequencer as NextSeq 550. The Human TCR Profiling Kit (MiLaboratory) was used to make UMI-labeled 5' RACE TRB cDNA libraries. cDNA synthesis used the entire amount of extracted RNA, and PCR amplification then used the entire amount of cDNA produced. Libraries were prepared in parallel using an identical number of PCR cycles. Per the source publication's procedure: About 50,000 +/- 10,000 unique UMI-labeled TRB cDNA molecules per library were extracted with MIGEC and MiXCR, with at least two reads per UMI required. An average of roughly 40,000 +/- 10,000 functional in-frame TRB CDR3 nucleotide clonotypes without stop codons was found per library. Diversity metrics, including normalized Shannon-Wiener and Chao1, were computed in VDJtools after downsampling to 5000 UMI-labeled TRB molecules per sample. Clonotype-size-weighted physicochemical properties of the central five CDR3 residues (interaction energy, strength, volume and Kidera factor 4) were computed in VDJtools. Following TCRdb reprocessing, every CDR3 protein sequence forms one entry, and DNA is not provided. TCRdb's processing, not the authors', yielded these V and J calls. The table held for this sample gives 90,000 to 100,000 distinct CDR3 sequences. The top ten clonotypes cover 1.7% of the sample.

Each CD8+ T cell subset was flow-sorted in triplicate, and some 310,000 cells per subset were placed directly into RLT lysis buffer. To keep memory contaminants out, a stringent definition of naive CD8+ T cells was applied: CD45RO-CCR7+CD27+CD95-. Standard density gradient centrifugation was used to isolate peripheral blood mononuclear cells from buffy coats. Naive CXCR3-negative and CXCR3-positive CD8+ T cells were flow-sorted using a FACSAria III. An RNeasy Mini Kit was used to extract total RNA from the sorted cells. The cysteine opens and the phenylalanine closes a CDR3 of 17 amino acids. No DNA was logged. The germline V gene gives CDR1 as SGHRS and CDR2 as YFSETQ.

This clonotype was obtained from a human donor in good health. Some clones in this sample may be carry-over from other donors' samples. The chain couples TRBV5-1 to TRBJ2-1; TCRdb calls TRBD2, which cannot be checked without DNA. The source material was naive CXCR3- CD8+ T cells from blood. The label giving this sample's cell subset or site can be read as: CD45RO-CCR7+CD27+CD95- naive CD8+ T cells lacking CXCR3 (TNR3-). CDR3 protein: CASSSKGALSSYNEQFF.